Included here is one T cell receptor beta chain sequence, with context. Its antigen is unknown. The V segment lost 5 bases and the J segment 8 bases; nucleotides outside the gene matches: 10. The CDR3 has 16 residues. The germline V gene has CDR1 SGHTA and CDR2 FQGNSA. Diabetic patients met standard criteria for type 1 or type 2 diabetes. Donors had no other autoimmune disease or infection in four weeks. The data were taken from a study of type 1 and type 2 diabetes patients. Study details: Magnetic bead positive selection isolated CD4+ or CD8+ T cells from PBMCs.

Findings and limits, study-wide: Highly-expanded CD4+ clones were few in type 2 diabetes, median one, nearly 4% of reads.

The PCR template was genomic DNA. Multiplex PCR with 30 forward and 13 reverse primers amplified the TCR beta CDR3. TCRdb fed the multiplex PCR reads into MiXCR, producing one record per CDR3 protein. Among a few hundred thousand distinct CDR3 sequences listed, over 45% were seen once. Sequencing used peripheral blood mononuclear cells (PBMCs). The chain links TRBV7-2 to TRBJ2-1; 12 bases are a match to TRBD2. The source of this sequence is a man aged 18 to 29 with type 2 diabetes. The CDR3 reads CASSRDLAGGLHEQFF. DNA for the CDR3: TGTGCCAGCAGCCGCGACCTAGCGGGAGGGCTCCATGAGCAGTTCTTC.